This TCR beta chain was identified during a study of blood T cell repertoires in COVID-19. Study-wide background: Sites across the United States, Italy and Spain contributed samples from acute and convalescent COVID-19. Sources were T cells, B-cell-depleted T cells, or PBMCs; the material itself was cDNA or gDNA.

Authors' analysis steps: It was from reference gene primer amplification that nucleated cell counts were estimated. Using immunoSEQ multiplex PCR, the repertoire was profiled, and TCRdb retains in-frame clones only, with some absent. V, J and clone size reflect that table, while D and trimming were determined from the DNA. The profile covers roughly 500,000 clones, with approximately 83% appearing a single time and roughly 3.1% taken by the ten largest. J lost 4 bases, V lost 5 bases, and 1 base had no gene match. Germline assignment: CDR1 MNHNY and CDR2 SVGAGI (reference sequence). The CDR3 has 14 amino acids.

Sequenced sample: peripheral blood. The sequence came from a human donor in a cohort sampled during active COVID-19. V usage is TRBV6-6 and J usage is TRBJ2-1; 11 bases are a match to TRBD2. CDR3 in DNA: TGTGCCAGCAGTACTAGCGGGAGATACAATGAGCAGTTCTTC. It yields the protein CASSTSGRYNEQFF.